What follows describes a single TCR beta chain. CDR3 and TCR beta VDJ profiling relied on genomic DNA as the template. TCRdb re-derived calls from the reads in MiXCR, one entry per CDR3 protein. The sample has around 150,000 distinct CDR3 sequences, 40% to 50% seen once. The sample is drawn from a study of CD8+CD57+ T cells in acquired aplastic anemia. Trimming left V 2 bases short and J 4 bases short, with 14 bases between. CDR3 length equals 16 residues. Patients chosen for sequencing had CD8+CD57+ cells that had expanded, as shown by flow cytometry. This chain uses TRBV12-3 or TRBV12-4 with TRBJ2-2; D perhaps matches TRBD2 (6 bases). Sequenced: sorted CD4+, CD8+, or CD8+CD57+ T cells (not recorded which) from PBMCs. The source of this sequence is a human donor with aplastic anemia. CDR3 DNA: TGTGCCAGCAGTTTAAGGCACGGGGGTAGCACCGGGGAGCTGTTTTTT. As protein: CASSLRHGGSTGELFF.